The 14 T cell receptor beta chains in this list originate from one sample, sequenced in a study of tumor-infiltrating lymphocytes in primary liver carcinoma (dated by TCRdb to the late 2010s). This sample was sequenced with an Illumina HiSeq 2500. TCRbeta-specific cDNA was reverse-transcribed from 500 ng total RNA using a constant-region primer and ProtoScript II reverse transcriptase. Three nested multiplex PCR rounds, following a slightly modified ARM-PCR procedure, were used to build the TCRbeta libraries. The first two PCR rounds used multiplex TRBV1-TRBV30 forward primers with a Cbeta reverse primer, each for about 10 cycles. TCRdb itself trimmed the public reads at Q25 with fastp, ran MiXCR and retained productive beta chains. Every entry covers one CDR3 protein and lists the most common genes and DNA from its rows. Here the sample has 95,000 to 150,000 distinct CDR3 sequences; approximately 70% occur a single time. The ten largest clonotypes hold approximately 9.7% of the sample.

Total RNA and DNA were co-extracted without cell sorting from about 19-30 mg of bulk tissue using the AllPrep DNA/RNA mini kit. The sequencing sample was made of liver tumor tissue from sampling region 1. The sample's cell subset or site, from its label and the paper: tumor region T1, superior pole. The receptors were gathered from a woman in her sixties with primary liver carcinoma and hepatitis B virus infection.

This clonotype was observed at least ten times. The genes are TRBV5-1 and TRBJ2-7; D is possibly TRBD1 or TRBD2 (5 bases each). V was clipped by 2 bases and J by 4 bases, with 19 bases between them. The CDR3 length is 16 residues. In germline, CDR1 is SGHRS, CDR2 YFSETQ. The CDR3 loop reads CASSFGVGAGSYEQYF. The CDR3 bases are TGCGCCAGCAGCTTTGGGGTCGGGGCAGGGAGTTACGAGCAGTACTTC.

Notes on this clonotype: This sequence may be a read error, since a much larger clone differs from it by one base. The chain has TRBV6-2 or TRBV6-3 and TRBJ2-2; D gene uncertain. The germline V gene has CDR1 MNHEY and CDR2 SVGEGT. The CDR3 sequence is 13 residues long. DNA of the CDR3: TGTGTCAGCAGTTACTCGGTGGCCGGGGAGCTGTTTTTT. The encoded protein is CVSSYSVAGELFF.

As concerns this clonotype: One base away lies a much larger clone, so this may be a sequencing read error. The chain links TRBV29-1 to TRBJ2-3, with D perhaps matching TRBD2 (7 bases). This CDR3 comprises 14 residues. Germline assignment: CDR1 SQVTM and CDR2 ANQGSEA. CDR3 DNA sequence: TGCAGCGAGCTAGGGGGGAGGGACACAAATACGCAGTATTTT. As protein: CSELGGRDTNTQYF.

In the case of this clonotype: The conserved phenylalanine or tryptophan normally closing the CDR3 is absent here, so this likely arose from a read error. The chain combines TRBV6-5 with TRBJ1-6; D call uncertain. Per germline, CDR1 MNHEY and CDR2 SVGAGI. The CDR3 is 14 amino acids. CDR3 DNA: TGTGCCAGCAGCCACGGGAGGCCCTATTCACGCCTCCACTCT. It specifies CASSHGRPYSRLHS.

As for this clonotype: This could be a read error, since a much larger clone is one nucleotide away. This chain uses TRBV29-1 with TRBJ2-1; D is unclear. Germline V gene lookup returns CDR1 SQVTM and CDR2 ANQGSEA. The CDR3 contains 14 residues. Trimming stripped 5 bases from V and 3 bases from J, with 14 bases between. For the CDR3, the DNA is TGCAGCGTTACTTTTAGGAGCCTCTACAATGAGCAGTTCTTC. Amino acid sequence: CSVTFRSLYNEQFF.

V usage is TRBV20-1 and J usage is TRBJ1-1, with TRBD1 as a possible D gene (6 bases). This CDR3 comprises 15 residues. The germline V and J ends were trimmed by 3 bases and 0 bases, with 14 bases remaining between them. CDR1 DFQATT and CDR2 SNEGSKA come from the germline V gene (reference sequence). CDR3 sequence reads: CSASATGRMNTEAFF. DNA of the CDR3: TGCAGTGCTAGCGCTACAGGGCGCATGAACACTGAAGCTTTCTTT.

With respect to this clonotype: A much more abundant neighbour one base away suggests this may be a read error. This CDR3 fails to terminate in the conserved phenylalanine or tryptophan, so it likely reflects a read error. This CDR3 reads CASSQQGGYNEQFL. For the CDR3, the DNA is TGTGCCAGCAGTCAACAGGGGGGTTACAATGAGCAGTTCTTG. J is TRBJ2-1 and V is TRBV6-5; TRBD1 aligns across 8 bases. V dropped 5 bases and J dropped 4; count of bases not matched to a gene: 4. CDR1 MNHEY and CDR2 SVGAGI come from the germline V gene. CDR3 length: 14 amino acids.

This chain links TRBV28 with TRBJ1-1; 7 positions match TRBD1. The CDR3 contains 15 residues. J lost 3 bases, V lost 6 bases, and 10 bases had no gene match. Per germline, CDR1 MDHEN and CDR2 SYDVKM. DNA of the CDR3: TGTGCCAGCAGGGCTCGACAGGGATTGGACACTGAAGCTTTCTTT. Residues: CASRARQGLDTEAFF.

The chain is built from TRBV5-5 and TRBJ1-1; D uncertain. Trimming took off 2 bases at V and 5 bases at J, with 10 bases between the two ends. The CDR3 covers 13 residues. CDR1 is SGHKS and CDR2 is YYEKEE in the germline V gene (reference sequence). In DNA, the CDR3 is TGTGCCAGCAGCTTTTCTGAGCAGACTGAAGCTTTCTTT. Translating it yields CASSFSEQTEAFF.

This clonotype was seen once. At one end, the junction sequence differs from germline, possibly due to a read error. This sequence joins TRBV11-3 and TRBJ2-2; possibly TRBD1 or TRBD2 for D (5 bases each). The CDR3 totals 14 residues. The V gene's germline CDR1 is SGHNT and CDR2 YENEEA. DNA of the CDR3: TGTGCCAGCAGCAGGGGAGAGGCGTCCGGGGAGCTGGTTTTT. Its translation is CASSRGEASGELVF.

Concerning this clonotype itself: Mismatch with germline at one junction end may stem from a read error. The chain employs TRBV11-3 and TRBJ2-5, with 7 bases identical to TRBD2. Per the germline V gene, CDR1 is SGHNT and CDR2 is YENEEA. There are 15 residues in the CDR3. As DNA, the CDR3 is TGTGCCAGCAGCTTCAGGACTAGAACACAAGAGGCCCAGTACTTC. The encoded protein is CASSFRTRTQEAQYF.

A note on this clonotype: Its ends do not fully match the called genes, so a read error is possible. The genes are TRBV6-6 and TRBJ2-2, with 7 positions matching TRBD2. The CDR3 length is 20 residues. The germline CDR1 and CDR2 sequences are MNHNY and SVGAGI (reference sequence). In nucleotides, the CDR3 is TGTGCCAGCAGTTACTCGAAAAGTCGTAGCGGGCGAGCGAACACCGGGGAGCCGTTTTTC. Translated, it gives CASSYSKSRSGRANTGEPFF.

With respect to this clonotype: A single base separates this from a much larger clone, so it may be a read error. This chain joins TRBV14 and TRBJ2-7; D may match TRBD1 or TRBD2 (5 bases each). This CDR3 region has 19 residues. CDR1 is SGHDN and CDR2 is FVKESK in the germline V gene. V shed 0 bases and J shed 2 bases, with 23 bases lying between them. Here the CDR3 reads CASSQDPTGIDTGPYEQYF. CDR3 sequence (DNA): TGTGCCAGCAGCCAAGATCCGACCGGCATCGACACGGGGCCCTACGAGCAGTACTTC. The variable domain in full, with the rest retrieved from reference TRBV14 and TRBJ2-7, is EAGVTQFPSHSVIEKGQTVTLRCDPISGHDNLYWYRRVMGKEIKFLLHFVKESKQDESGMPNNRFLAERTGGTYSTLKVQPAELEDSGVYFCASSQDPTGIDTGPYEQYFGPGTRLTVT.

This chain joins TRBV30 and TRBJ1-2, with 11 bases aligning to TRBD1. CDR3 size: 17 residues. Germline-derived CDR1 and CDR2 are GTSNPN and SVGIG (reference sequence). V lost 4 bases to trimming and J lost 6 bases; unmatched junction nucleotides: 16. CDR3 residues: CAWIEGTGGPGVDGYTF. The CDR3 coding sequence is TGTGCCTGGATCGAGGGGACAGGGGGACCTGGGGTTGATGGCTACACCTTC.